The 26 T cell receptor beta chains reported below all come from one sample, sequenced in a study of T cell repertoires in cytomegalovirus infection (dated by TCRdb to the late 2010s). These receptors' antigens are unknown. The sample's treatment or condition, from its label and the paper: in vitro stimulation with specific CMV peptide epitopes to enrich CMV-specific T cells. Sequencing took place on an Illumina HiSeq 1500. Clones were called with MiXCR by TCRdb after fastp trimmed the public reads at Q25, and only in-frame beta chains were retained. Rows are combined by CDR3 protein, so each entry shows the most common genes and DNA. In all, the sample holds about 400,000 distinct CDR3 sequences, and around a third of those were seen once. The ten largest make up roughly 13% of the sample. Specimen: cultured PBMCs, collected from culture after CMV antigen stimulation. These receptors were obtained from a human donor in good health (CMV status not recorded). Some clones in this sample may be carry-over from other donors' samples.

The rearrangement uses TRBV11-1 and TRBJ1-1; D not resolved. The V end was cut by 0 bases, the J end by 3 bases, with 11 bases between. Germline assignment: CDR1 SGHAT and CDR2 FQDESV (reference sequence). The CDR3 covers 15 residues. DNA for the CDR3: TGTGCCAGCAGCTTAGCGCCAGGCCCTGACACTGAAGCTTTCTTT. This translates into CASSLAPGPDTEAFF.

This chain joins TRBV6-5 and TRBJ2-6; D uncertain. V lost 1 base and J 4 bases, leaving 14 bases between the germline ends. The V gene's germline CDR1 is MNHEY and CDR2 SVGAGI. The CDR3 has 17 amino acids. This chain's CDR3 is CASSYYIGRAGANVLTF. As DNA, the CDR3 is TGTGCCAGCAGTTACTATATAGGAAGGGCCGGGGCCAACGTCCTGACTTTC.

The chain combines TRBV4-1 with TRBJ2-3, with TRBD2 identical over 9 bases. Losses at the gene ends were 1 base for V and 0 bases for J; bases not matched to a gene: 5. CDR3 size: 17 residues. Germline CDR1 MGHRA, CDR2 YSYEKL. The CDR3 reads CASSQGGTSGSTDTQYF. Written as DNA, the CDR3 is TGCGCCAGCAGCCAAGGGGGAACTAGCGGGAGCACAGATACGCAGTATTTT.

This chain joins TRBV6-2 or TRBV6-3 and TRBJ2-1, with 10 bases that match TRBD1. Germline CDR1 reads MNHEY; CDR2 reads SVGEGT. The junction had 7 bases not matched to a gene; V was cut back by 1 base and J by 10 bases. The length of the CDR3 is 15 residues. CDR3: CASSYLGQGSMEQFF. In DNA form, the CDR3 reads TGTGCCAGCAGTTACTTGGGACAGGGGTCGATGGAGCAGTTCTTC.

This chain joins TRBV18 and TRBJ2-3; maybe TRBD2 (5 bases). Germline values: CDR1 KGHSH, CDR2 LQKENI. This CDR3 region has 14 residues. Trimming shortened V by 0 bases and J by 6 bases, and 10 bases separated the two germline ends. The CDR3 is CASSPPGSSDTQYF. The CDR3, as DNA: TGTGCCAGCTCACCACCGGGGAGTAGTGATACGCAGTATTTT.

V gene TRBV7-7 combines with J gene TRBJ2-1; the D is unclear. Trimming removed 0 bases at V and 10 bases at J, with 19 bases between. CDR1 is SSHAT and CDR2 is FNYEAQ in the germline V gene (reference sequence). The CDR3 length is 16 residues. The CDR3 nucleotides read TGTGCCAGCAGCTTAGCGGGTGTAGGTAGTGACGGGGAGCAGTTCTTC. Its translation is CASSLAGVGSDGEQFF.

V gene TRBV4-1 combines with J gene TRBJ2-7; possibly TRBD1 for D (6 bases). CDR1 and CDR2 (germline): MGHRA, YSYEKL. Trimming removed 0 bases from V and 2 bases from J, with 11 bases in between. The CDR3 spans 15 residues. The CDR3 DNA sequence: TGCGCCAGCAGCCAAGATAGAGCAGGGGCCTACGAGCAGTACTTC. This gives the protein CASSQDRAGAYEQYF.

This clonotype turned up a few times. The chain couples TRBV6-1 to TRBJ1-5; D is ambiguous. The germline gives CDR1 MNHNS, CDR2 SASEGT. V lost 3 bases to trimming and J lost 0 bases, with 9 bases between them. The CDR3 is 15 amino acids. CDR3 region: CASSDRRISNQPQHF. Here the CDR3 DNA reads TGTGCCAGCAGTGATCGCAGGATTAGCAATCAGCCCCAGCATTTT.

This chain connects TRBV2 to TRBJ1-6; maybe TRBD1 (5 bases). CDR3 length: 13 residues. Trimming stripped 4 bases from V and 10 bases from J, with 11 bases between. Germline assignment: CDR1 SNHLY and CDR2 FYNNEI. The CDR3 nucleotides read TGTGCCAGCAGTGGGGGCTGGGGGTCACCCCTCCACTTT. Amino acid sequence: CASSGGWGSPLHF.

The chain is built from TRBV5-4 and TRBJ2-5, with TRBD2 matching over 8 bases. The CDR3 spans 16 residues. Per the germline V gene, CDR1 is SGHNT and CDR2 is YYREEE (reference sequence). Germline trimming cut 3 bases from V and 2 bases from J; bases unmatched to any gene: 9. In nucleotides, the CDR3 is TGTGCCAGCAGCTGGGGAGCTAGCGGGTATCAAGAGACCCAGTACTTC. It translates to CASSWGASGYQETQYF.

The V gene is TRBV10-3, the J gene TRBJ1-2; possibly TRBD1 for D (6 bases). Trimming cost V 6 bases and J 6 bases, with 17 bases left between them. CDR3 length equals 14 residues. Germline V gene data show CDR1 as ENHRY and CDR2 as SYGVKD. CDR3 amino acids: CAISRRQAGNGYTF. The CDR3 coding sequence is TGTGCCATCAGCAGAAGACAGGCTGGAAATGGCTACACCTTC.

In this sample, this clonotype turned up many times. The V gene is TRBV6-5, the J gene TRBJ2-3; 10 bases match TRBD2. Germline CDR1 MNHEY, CDR2 SVGAGI. V was clipped by 6 bases and J by 0 bases; unmatched bases: 0. The CDR3 has 14 residues. CDR3 bases: TGTGCCAGCAGACTAGCGGGAAGCACAGATACGCAGTATTTT. This encodes CASRLAGSTDTQYF.

This clonotype was seen repeatedly, ten times or more. The chain combines TRBV7-2 with TRBJ1-1, with a possible D match to TRBD1 (5 bases). The CDR3 spans 16 residues. Trimming stripped 6 bases from V and 2 bases from J, with 19 bases between. Germline loops: CDR1 SGHTA, CDR2 FQGNSA. The CDR3 spells CASRFSGGLTNTEAFF. The DNA for the CDR3 is TGTGCCAGCAGGTTCTCGGGGGGACTAACTAACACTGAAGCTTTCTTT.

The J gene is TRBJ2-7, the V gene TRBV7-8; TRBD2 matches 7 bases. J gave up 0 bases and V 5 bases, and 7 bases lay outside the gene matches. The germline gives CDR1 SGHVS, CDR2 FQNEAQ. CDR3 length: 15 residues. For the CDR3, the DNA is TGTGCCAGCAGCCGCTCTAGCGGACACTCCTACGAGCAGTACTTC. Residues: CASSRSSGHSYEQYF.

The rearrangement joins TRBV6-6 to TRBJ1-2; 9 bases match TRBD1. After removal of 6 bases from V and 6 bases from J, the junction contained 11 bases not matched to a gene. The CDR3 runs 15 residues. Germline lookup yields CDR1 MNHNY and CDR2 SVGAGI (reference sequence). CDR3: CASRLPGQGSDGYTF. The CDR3 DNA sequence: TGTGCCAGCAGACTTCCGGGACAGGGATCGGATGGCTACACCTTC.

This clonotype has more than one count but fewer than ten. The genes are TRBV4-1 and TRBJ2-1; the match to TRBD2 covers 7 bases. Germline CDR1 and CDR2: MGHRA and YSYEKL. Trimming at V came to 2 bases and at J to 9 bases, leaving 7 bases not matched to a gene. The CDR3 is 14 amino acids. The DNA for the CDR3 is TGCGCCAGCAGCCAATTTAGCGGGCAGGGTGAGCAGTTCTTC. This encodes CASSQFSGQGEQFF.

The chain is built from TRBV11-2 and TRBJ2-2, with 12 bases matching TRBD2. Germline V gives CDR1 SGHAT, CDR2 FQNNGV. The CDR3 is 17 residues long. The V segment lost 1 base and the J segment 5 bases; nucleotides outside the gene matches: 5. The CDR3: CASSLVGLAGRTGELFF. The CDR3 region has the DNA TGTGCCAGCAGCTTAGTCGGACTAGCGGGAAGGACCGGGGAGCTGTTTTTT.

In this sample, this clonotype turned up a few times. The chain combines TRBV4-3 with TRBJ2-1; TRBD2 aligns across 13 bases. Germline trimming cut 0 bases from V and 1 base from J; bases unmatched to any gene: 6. The CDR3 extends over 19 amino acids. In germline, CDR1 is LGHNA, CDR2 YSLEER. Here the CDR3 reads CASSQDDTSGRVSYNEQFF. CDR3 coding DNA: TGCGCCAGCAGCCAAGACGATACTAGCGGGAGGGTATCCTACAATGAGCAGTTCTTC.

The rearrangement links TRBV7-6 to TRBJ2-3, with D unclear. V lost 1 base to trimming and J lost 3 bases, with 17 bases between them. CDR1 is SGHVS, CDR2 FNYEAQ, per germline. This CDR3 comprises 17 residues. For the CDR3, the DNA is TGTGCCAGCAGCTTAGACGCGGACCCCGAGTGGACAGATACGCAGTATTTT. This encodes CASSLDADPEWTDTQYF.

The chain uses TRBV9 and TRBJ1-2; D uncertain. Germline CDR1 and CDR2: SGDLS and YYNGEE. Trimming removed 3 bases from V and 7 bases from J, with 10 bases in between. The CDR3 runs to 12 residues. CDR3 in DNA: TGTGCCAGCAGCGATTGGGGTACTGGCTACACCTTC. It specifies CASSDWGTGYTF.

This clonotype was counted a few times. The CDR3 bases are TGCGCCAGCAGCTTCGACACAAGCGGGGGGTACGGAGAGCAGTTCTTC. Encoded protein: CASSFDTSGGYGEQFF. This chain links TRBV5-1 with TRBJ2-1; TRBD2 aligns across 9 bases. V shed 2 bases and J 10 bases; nucleotides not matched to a gene: 13. The CDR3 loop spans 16 amino acids. The germline gives CDR1 SGHRS, CDR2 YFSETQ.

This clonotype was seen many times. The chain combines TRBV4-3 with TRBJ2-1; TRBD2 matches 8 bases. CDR1 is LGHNA and CDR2 is YSLEER in the germline V gene. The trim removed 0 bases at V and 1 base at J, leaving 2 bases unmatched. The CDR3 covers 16 residues. CDR3: CASSQDSGGSYNEQFF. CDR3 DNA: TGCGCCAGCAGCCAAGATTCGGGAGGGTCCTACAATGAGCAGTTCTTC.

This clonotype was detected ten times or more. The rearrangement joins TRBV7-2 to TRBJ1-3; 7 nucleotides agree with TRBD1. V was pared by 5 bases and J by 3 bases, with 10 bases of the junction left unmatched. Germline CDR1 SGHTA, CDR2 FQGNSA. The CDR3 consists of 16 residues. The CDR3 DNA reads TGTGCCAGCAGCACAGGGGTGGGCTTGGGTGGAAACACCATATATTTT. Protein product: CASSTGVGLGGNTIYF.

V gene TRBV4-3 combines with J gene TRBJ2-1; 13 positions agree with TRBD2. CDR1 and CDR2 from the germline V gene are LGHNA and YSLEER. After removal of 3 bases from V and 8 bases from J, the junction contained 13 bases not matched to a gene. CDR3 length: 18 amino acids. For the CDR3, the DNA is TGCGCCAGCAGCCACCCCGGACTAGCGGGAGTGGGAGGCGATGAGCAGTTCTTC. Encoded protein: CASSHPGLAGVGGDEQFF.

To note about this clonotype: A single base separates this from a much larger clone, so it may be a read error. The rearrangement links TRBV7-2 to TRBJ2-1; possibly TRBD1 for D (5 bases). The DNA end is a closer match to TRBJ2-7, so the J assignment may be wrong. There are 16 residues in the CDR3. The germline V gene encodes CDR1 SGHTA and CDR2 FQGNSA. The DNA of the CDR3 is TGTGCCAGCAGCTTAGTTGGGGCGAGCTCCTACAATGAGCAGTACTTC. It translates to CASSLVGASSYNEQYF.

The CDR3 nucleotides are TGTGCCAGCAGTGAAGTCGAGGTAATCATGGAGACCCAGTACTTC. Its protein is CASSEVEVIMETQYF. The chain links TRBV2 to TRBJ2-5, with unresolved D. CDR3 length: 15 residues. CDR1 SNHLY and CDR2 FYNNEI come from the germline V gene. Trimming stripped 1 base from V and 5 bases from J, with 14 bases between.